This entry lists 3 T cell receptor beta chains sequenced from one sample in a study of blood T cell repertoires in COVID-19. Some clones are missing from TCRdb's copy, which holds only in-frame ones; the method was immunoSEQ multiplex PCR. The table shows 150,000 to 170,000 clones, with around four fifths occurring only once. The specimen sequenced was PBMCs or T cells enriched from blood (not recorded which). Receptors originate from a man between 45 and 60 years old who had recovered from COVID-19.

The gene calls are TRBV9 and TRBJ1-1; 8 nucleotides align to TRBD1. Germline lookup yields CDR1 SGDLS and CDR2 YYNGEE. The CDR3 runs to 14 residues. With 4 bases clipped from V and 0 bases from J, the junction kept 2 bases outside the gene matches. The DNA of the CDR3 is TGTGCCAGCAGCCCGGGACAGGTGAACACTGAAGCTTTCTTT. Translating gives CASSPGQVNTEAFF.

This clone was seen once. This chain joins TRBV9 and TRBJ2-1, with TRBD2 identical over 8 bases. V lost 1 base to trimming and J lost 12 bases; unmatched junction nucleotides: 9. The CDR3 consists of 14 residues. Per germline, CDR1 SGDLS and CDR2 YYNGEE. CDR3 nucleotide sequence: TGTGCCAGCAGCGTATCGGGACTAGGCGATGTGCAGTTCTTC. This codes for CASSVSGLGDVQFF.

The CDR3 sequence: CASSTGGGLTEAFF. DNA of the CDR3: TGCGCCAGCAGCACCGGCGGGGGGCTCACTGAAGCTTTCTTT. The J gene is TRBJ1-1, the V gene TRBV5-1; TRBD1 is a possible D gene (6 bases). CDR1 SGHRS and CDR2 YFSETQ come from the germline V gene. The CDR3 loop spans 14 amino acids. V lost 4 bases, J lost 4 bases, and 14 bases lay in between.